This T cell receptor (beta chain) was found in a study of blood T cell repertoires in COVID-19 (dated by TCRdb to between 2020 and 2021). In the study overall: Collaborator samples came from the United States, Italy and Spain and covered acute and convalescent phases of COVID-19. The prospective study material was composed of cDNA or gDNA derived from T cells, B-cell-depleted T cells, or PBMCs. Deeply sampled blood TCRbeta repertoires from subjects exposed to, actively infected with, or recovered from COVID-19 were included in the dataset. The repertoires were released in a freely available public database intended as a resource for research on the immune response to SARS-CoV-2. The samples were drawn from two sources: the first 160 participants of the ongoing ImmuneRACE study, and 1,000 to 1,500 subjects contributed by 6 global collaborators. A de-identified subject ID, COVID-19 status, age in years and sex were almost always included in the sample metadata. Where available, HLA class I and class II types were obtained from metadata supplied by the sample provider rather than from assay-based typing.

Beyond this particular receptor, the publication reports: Clinical and demographic metadata were provided uncurated, with the amount varying by source and participant.

As concerns this clone: Its recognized antigen is unknown. Within one base of it there is no much larger clone, and no base qualities were kept.

Spanning cysteine to phenylalanine, the CDR3 consists of 17 amino acids. Only the CDR3 portion is preserved as DNA: 51 bases, with reading frame beginning at the first base. CDR1 and CDR2, per the germline V gene, are MNHNS and SASEGT. Deletion took 4 bases off V and 6 bases off J, with a span of 19 bases between the germline ends. The immunoSEQ Assay, a bias-controlled multiplex PCR, was used to amplify TCRbeta CDR3 regions from genomic DNA. In the source study's methods: The number of nucleated cells in each sample was estimated by amplification of reference gene primers within the assay. To quantify the absolute abundance of each unique TCRbeta CDR3 rearrangement, sequence reads were collapsed and filtered. For each sample, productive Simpson clonality was calculated as the square root of Simpson's diversity index over productive rearrangements. This is the immuneACCESS table as TCRdb keeps it, with only in-frame sequences that have V and J called. A part of the clones is gone; compared with another copy, unresolved V genes explain less than half, and the rest is unexplained. The V and J calls and the clone size are those of that table, but D and trimming were determined from the DNA. Here the sample has roughly 200,000 clones; 84% occur a single time. The ten largest make up around 21% of the sample.

Whole blood was collected in K2EDTA tubes by collaborating institutions according to the institutions' own protocols. For TCRbeta analysis, collaborator samples were shipped as frozen whole blood, as isolated PBMCs, or as DNA extracted from either sample type. The origin of this receptor is a human donor in a cohort sampled during active COVID-19. The rearrangement joined TRBV6-1 to TRBJ1-6, with no confidently assigned D gene. Input material: peripheral blood. This receptor has the CDR3 CASSARLTDTGNSPLHF. In nucleotides, the sequence is TGTGCCAGCAGTGCCCGCTTAACCGACACCGGTAATTCACCCCTCCACTTT.